This is a list of T cell receptor beta chains from one sample in a study of early stage breast cancer tumors. Measured with immunoSEQ multiplex PCR; TCRdb has only the in-frame clones, and not every one. The sample has tens of thousands of clones; about 93% are singletons. Input material: blood. The source of these receptors is a person aged 65-85 years with breast cancer. CDR3s include the opening cysteine and the closing phenylalanine or tryptophan. D genes are given only for firm matches. The listing skips clone size in some rows; elsewhere it reads once, few, many or a size class.

cdr3_length,v_call,j_call,clone_size,d_call,cdr3_aa,cdr3_nt
16,TRBV5-6,TRBJ2-4,once,TRBD1,CASSYQGQGAENIQYF,TGTGCCAGCAGCTACCAGGGACAGGGGGCCGAAAACATTCAGTACTTC
15,TRBV5-6,TRBJ2-7,.,.,CASSSLGGQFYEQYF,TGTGCCAGCAGCTCCCTGGGGGGACAGTTCTACGAGCAGTACTTC
15,TRBV19,TRBJ2-1,once,TRBD2,CASSIVTSGNNEQFF,TGTGCCAGTAGTATTGTTACTAGCGGGAACAATGAGCAGTTCTTC
16,TRBV10-1,TRBJ2-2,.,TRBD1,CASSASGTGTTGELFF,TGCGCCAGCAGTGCCTCCGGGACAGGGACCACCGGGGAGCTGTTTTTT
13,TRBV7-2,TRBJ1-2,once,TRBD1,CASSRDRAYGYTF,TGTGCCAGCAGCCGGGACAGGGCTTATGGCTACACCTTC
12,TRBV30,TRBJ2-3,.,.,CAWSSGTDTQYF,TGTGCCTGGAGCTCGGGGACAGATACGCAGTATTTT
14,TRBV6-5,TRBJ1-4,.,.,CASSRYNQGEKLFF,TGTGCCAGCAGTAGGTACAACCAGGGTGAAAAACTGTTTTTT
15,TRBV25-1,TRBJ2-7,once,TRBD1,CASSPRQGLSYEQYF,TGTGCCAGCAGTCCGCGACAGGGGCTCTCCTACGAGCAGTACTTC
14,TRBV9,TRBJ2-5,.,TRBD2,CASSMGLAEETQYF,TGTGCCAGCAGCATGGGACTAGCGGAAGAGACCCAGTACTTC
17,TRBV4-1,TRBJ2-5,.,TRBD2,CASSQNPPRTSGQTQYF,TGCGCCAGCAGCCAAAATCCACCTAGGACTAGCGGGCAGACCCAGTACTTC
14,TRBV4-2,TRBJ2-7,once,TRBD2,CASSPQLAGSEQYF,TGTGCCAGCAGCCCCCAGCTAGCGGGATCCGAGCAGTACTTC
14,TRBV2,TRBJ2-5,.,TRBD2,CASSGGGLLETQYF,TGTGCCAGCAGTGGGGGGGGACTACTAGAGACCCAGTACTTC
12,TRBV11-3,TRBJ2-1,.,.,CASSPGRGEQFF,TGTGCCAGCAGCCCGGGGCGGGGTGAGCAGTTCTTC
17,TRBV19,TRBJ1-2,.,TRBD1,CASSILGQGEISNGYTF,TGTGCCAGTAGTATTCTGGGACAGGGTGAGATTTCAAATGGCTACACCTTC
15,TRBV7-3,TRBJ2-2,.,TRBD2,CASSPWTSGSGELFF,TGTGCCAGCAGCCCTTGGACTAGCGGGTCCGGGGAGCTGTTTTTT
18,TRBV7-3,TRBJ2-1,.,TRBD2,CASSLSPSGRSSYNEQFF,TGTGCCAGCAGCTTATCGCCTAGCGGGCGGAGCTCCTACAATGAGCAGTTCTTC
15,TRBV5-1,TRBJ2-7,.,TRBD1,CASSIPGTGIYEQYF,TGCGCCAGCAGCATCCCCGGGACAGGCATCTACGAGCAGTACTTC
15,TRBV7-3,TRBJ2-5,.,.,CASSFGYSGGETQYF,TGTGCCAGCAGCTTTGGCTATTCTGGGGGGGAGACCCAGTACTTC
13,TRBV30,TRBJ1-2,once,TRBD1,CAWSVRQGGGYTF,TGTGCCTGGAGTGTACGACAGGGAGGTGGCTACACCTTC
12,TRBV5-8,TRBJ1-2,.,.,CASSRGPYGYTF,TGTGCCAGCAGCCGCGGGCCGTATGGCTACACCTTC
14,TRBV7-9,TRBJ1-2,.,.,CASSLESGLNGYTF,TGTGCCAGCAGCTTAGAGTCAGGGTTGAATGGCTACACCTTC
15,TRBV5-1,TRBJ2-5,.,.,CASSLGSGSQETQYF,TGCGCCAGCAGCTTGGGTAGCGGAAGCCAAGAGACCCAGTACTTC
14,TRBV6-1,TRBJ1-6,.,TRBD1,CASLRDSGNSPLHF,TGTGCCAGTCTCCGGGACAGTGGTAATTCACCCCTCCACTTT
13,TRBV7-2,TRBJ2-3,.,.,CASSLLRTDTQYF,TGTGCCAGCAGCCTCCTACGCACAGATACGCAGTATTTT
15,TRBV14,TRBJ1-1,.,.,CASSQVWRGNTEAFF,TGTGCCAGCAGCCAAGTGTGGAGGGGAAACACTGAAGCTTTCTTT
12,TRBV7-9,TRBJ2-5,.,.,CASSFSPETQYF,TGTGCCAGCAGCTTTAGCCCAGAGACCCAGTACTTC
15,TRBV5-1,TRBJ2-3,.,.,CASSTGPASTDTQYF,TGCGCCAGCAGTACAGGGCCAGCTTCCACAGATACGCAGTATTTT
13,TRBV19,TRBJ1-1,few,.,CASSIDWNTEAFF,TGTGCCAGTAGTATTGACTGGAACACTGAAGCTTTCTTT
14,TRBV30,TRBJ1-5,.,.,CAWEGKGGNQPQHF,TGTGCCTGGGAGGGAAAGGGCGGCAATCAGCCCCAGCATTTT
14,TRBV6-5,TRBJ2-1,.,TRBD1,CASIRDRVSNEQFF,TGTGCCAGCATCCGGGACAGGGTTTCCAATGAGCAGTTCTTC
14,TRBV7-2,TRBJ1-1,.,TRBD1,CASSNQGARTEAFF,TGTGCCAGCAGCAATCAGGGGGCGCGCACTGAAGCTTTCTTT
14,TRBV6-1,TRBJ2-7,.,TRBD2,CASKGSGRGYEQYF,TGTGCCAGCAAAGGTAGCGGGAGAGGTTACGAGCAGTACTTC
14,TRBV28,TRBJ2-1,.,TRBD2,CASISIGTTNEQFF,TGTGCCAGCATCTCGATCGGGACTACCAATGAGCAGTTCTTC
13,TRBV6-5,TRBJ2-7,.,.,CASSPGGSGEQYF,TGTGCCAGCAGTCCAGGGGGGTCAGGCGAGCAGTACTTC
14,TRBV19,TRBJ2-5,.,TRBD2,CATGLAGYQETQYF,TGTGCCACCGGACTAGCGGGGTACCAAGAGACCCAGTACTTC
16,TRBV2,TRBJ2-2,few,.,CASSEQALANTGELFF,TGTGCCAGCAGTGAACAGGCGCTCGCGAACACCGGGGAGCTGTTTTTT
16,TRBV9,TRBJ1-5,.,TRBD1,CASSAGTGGAGQPQHF,TGTGCCAGCAGCGCTGGGACAGGGGGCGCAGGGCAGCCCCAGCATTTT
15,TRBV7-2,TRBJ1-2,.,.,CASSPSGRRNYGYTF,TGTGCCAGCAGCCCCTCGGGCAGGAGGAACTATGGCTACACCTTC
14,TRBV5-1,TRBJ1-1,.,.,CASSGVISGTEAFF,TGCGCCAGCAGCGGCGTAATTTCGGGCACTGAAGCTTTCTTT
16,TRBV7-9,TRBJ1-2,.,TRBD1,CASSLGQVLFRRGYTF,TGTGCCAGCAGCTTGGGACAGGTTCTATTTCGTCGTGGCTACACCTTC
17,TRBV11-2,TRBJ2-1,.,TRBD2,CASSLATSGSSYNEQFF,TGTGCCAGCAGCTTAGCGACTAGCGGGAGCTCCTACAATGAGCAGTTCTTC